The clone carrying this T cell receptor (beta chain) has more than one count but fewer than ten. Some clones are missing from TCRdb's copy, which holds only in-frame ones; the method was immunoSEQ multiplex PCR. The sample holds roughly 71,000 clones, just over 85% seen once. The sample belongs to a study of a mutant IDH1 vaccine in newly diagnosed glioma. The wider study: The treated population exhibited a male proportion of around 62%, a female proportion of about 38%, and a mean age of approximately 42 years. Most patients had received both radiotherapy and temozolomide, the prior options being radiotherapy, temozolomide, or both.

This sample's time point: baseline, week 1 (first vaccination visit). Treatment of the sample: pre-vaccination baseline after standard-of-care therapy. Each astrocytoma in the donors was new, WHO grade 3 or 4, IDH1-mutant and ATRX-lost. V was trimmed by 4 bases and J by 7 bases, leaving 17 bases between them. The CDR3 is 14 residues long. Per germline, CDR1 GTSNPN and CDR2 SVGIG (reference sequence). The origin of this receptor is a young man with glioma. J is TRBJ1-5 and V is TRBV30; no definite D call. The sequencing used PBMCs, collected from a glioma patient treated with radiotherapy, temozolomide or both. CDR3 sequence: CAWTPTSFRQPQHF. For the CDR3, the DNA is TGTGCCTGGACCCCAACATCTTTCAGGCAGCCCCAGCATTTT.